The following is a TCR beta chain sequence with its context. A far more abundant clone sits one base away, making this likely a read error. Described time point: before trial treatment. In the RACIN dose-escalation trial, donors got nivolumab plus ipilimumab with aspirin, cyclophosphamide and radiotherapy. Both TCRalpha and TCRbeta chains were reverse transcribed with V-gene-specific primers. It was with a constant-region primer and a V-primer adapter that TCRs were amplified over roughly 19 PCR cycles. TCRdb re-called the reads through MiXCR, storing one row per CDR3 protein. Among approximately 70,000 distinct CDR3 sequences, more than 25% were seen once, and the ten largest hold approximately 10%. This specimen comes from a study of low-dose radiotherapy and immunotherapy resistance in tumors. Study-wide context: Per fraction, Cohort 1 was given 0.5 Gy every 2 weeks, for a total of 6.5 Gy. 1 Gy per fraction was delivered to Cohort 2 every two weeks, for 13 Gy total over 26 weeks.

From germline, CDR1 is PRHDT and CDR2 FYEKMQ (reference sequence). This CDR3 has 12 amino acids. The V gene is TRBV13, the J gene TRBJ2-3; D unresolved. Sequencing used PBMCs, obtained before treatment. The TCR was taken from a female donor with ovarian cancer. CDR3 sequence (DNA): TGTGCCAGCAGCTTTAACGCAGATATGCAGTATTTT. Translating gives CASSFNADMQYF.